The rows below give T cell receptor beta chains drawn from one sample of a study of T-cell memory formation after mild COVID-19. TCRdb reanalysed the 5' RACE reads using MiXCR and keeps one entry per CDR3 protein. The sample holds approximately 560,000 distinct CDR3 sequences, approximately 15% seen once. The sample comprised PBMCs or a T cell subset sorted from them (not recorded which). The receptors here all came from an adult woman who had mild COVID-19 (a few samples of this study predate the infection). Cell type and time point are not known. The CDR3 runs from the conserved cysteine through the conserved F or W. Fields, in order: clone size, V gene, J gene, D gene, CDR3 protein, CDR3 DNA. D genes are given only for firm matches. For some rows the clone size is stated as once, few or many, or as a class when expanded; others skip it.

abundance: few; v_gene: TRBV20-1; j_gene: TRBJ2-2; d_gene: NA; CDR3aa: CSASDRNTGELFF; CDR3nt: TGCAGTGCTTCCGACCGGAACACCGGGGAGCTGTTTTTT
abundance: NA; v_gene: TRBV7-9; j_gene: TRBJ1-1; d_gene: TRBD1; CDR3aa: CASSTVPGQAPMTEAFF; CDR3nt: TGTGCCAGCAGCACAGTCCCGGGACAGGCCCCAATGACTGAAGCTTTCTTT
abundance: NA; v_gene: TRBV7-9; j_gene: TRBJ1-5; d_gene: TRBD1; CDR3aa: CASSRGTDLYSNQPQHF; CDR3nt: TGTGCCAGCAGCCGCGGGACAGACCTTTATAGCAATCAGCCCCAGCATTTT
abundance: few; v_gene: TRBV7-2; j_gene: TRBJ1-2; d_gene: NA; CDR3aa: CASSLKSGQDYTF; CDR3nt: TGTGCCAGCAGCTTAAAATCCGGTCAGGACTACACCTTC
abundance: NA; v_gene: TRBV20-1; j_gene: TRBJ2-3; d_gene: NA; CDR3aa: CSAGGRTQYF; CDR3nt: TGCAGTGCTGGGGGGCGCACGCAGTATTTT
abundance: once; v_gene: TRBV9; j_gene: TRBJ2-3; d_gene: TRBD2; CDR3aa: CASSQLSGMREGTDTQYF; CDR3nt: TGTGCCAGCAGCCAACTTAGCGGGATGAGAGAGGGCACAGATACGCAGTATTTT
abundance: NA; v_gene: TRBV6-5; j_gene: TRBJ1-3; d_gene: NA; CDR3aa: CASTQGGNSGNTIYF; CDR3nt: TGTGCCAGCACTCAAGGGGGAAACTCTGGAAACACCATATATTTT
abundance: few; v_gene: TRBV12-3/TRBV12-4; j_gene: TRBJ2-7; d_gene: TRBD2; CDR3aa: CASSISGRVGEQYF; CDR3nt: TGTGCCAGCAGCATCAGCGGGAGAGTGGGAGAGCAGTACTTC
abundance: few; v_gene: TRBV7-9; j_gene: TRBJ2-7; d_gene: TRBD1; CDR3aa: CASSWTGTEQYF; CDR3nt: TGTGCCAGCAGCTGGACAGGGACCGAGCAGTACTTC
abundance: NA; v_gene: TRBV3-1; j_gene: TRBJ2-7; d_gene: TRBD1; CDR3aa: CASSQGWDRYYEQYF; CDR3nt: TGTGCCAGCAGCCAAGGGTGGGACAGATACTACGAGCAGTACTTC
abundance: NA; v_gene: TRBV12-3/TRBV12-4; j_gene: TRBJ2-1; d_gene: TRBD2; CDR3aa: CASSLALTSGNDNEQFF; CDR3nt: TGTGCCAGCAGTTTAGCTCTAACTAGCGGGAACGACAATGAGCAGTTCTTC
abundance: few; v_gene: TRBV3-1; j_gene: TRBJ1-4; d_gene: NA; CDR3aa: CASSQGLNNEKLFF; CDR3nt: TGTGCCAGCAGCCAGGGCCTGAATAATGAAAAACTGTTTTTT
abundance: NA; v_gene: TRBV20-1; j_gene: TRBJ2-3; d_gene: NA; CDR3aa: CSANPLGHTDTQYF; CDR3nt: TGCAGTGCTAATCCCCTGGGACACACAGATACGCAGTATTTT
abundance: few; v_gene: TRBV5-1; j_gene: TRBJ2-4; d_gene: NA; CDR3aa: CASSGGGTAKNIQYF; CDR3nt: TGCGCCAGCAGCGGGGGAGGTACGGCCAAAAACATTCAGTACTTC
abundance: few; v_gene: TRBV7-9; j_gene: TRBJ2-7; d_gene: TRBD1; CDR3aa: CASSSRQGRSSYEQYF; CDR3nt: TGTGCCAGCAGCTCCAGACAGGGCCGGAGCTCCTACGAGCAGTACTTC
abundance: NA; v_gene: TRBV13; j_gene: TRBJ1-2; d_gene: TRBD1; CDR3aa: CASSADRGYGYTF; CDR3nt: TGTGCCAGCAGCGCGGACAGGGGCTATGGCTACACCTTC
abundance: few; v_gene: TRBV7-2; j_gene: TRBJ1-1; d_gene: TRBD1; CDR3aa: CASRFRQGPTEAFF; CDR3nt: TGTGCCAGCAGGTTCCGACAGGGACCCACTGAAGCTTTCTTT
abundance: few; v_gene: TRBV7-9; j_gene: TRBJ1-1; d_gene: NA; CDR3aa: CASSLGTSEAFF; CDR3nt: TGTGCCAGCAGCTTGGGGACGTCTGAAGCTTTCTTT
abundance: NA; v_gene: TRBV25-1; j_gene: TRBJ2-7; d_gene: TRBD2; CDR3aa: CATRSGGVHEQYF; CDR3nt: TGTGCCACCCGGTCGGGAGGGGTCCACGAGCAGTACTTC
abundance: few; v_gene: TRBV12-3/TRBV12-4; j_gene: TRBJ1-1; d_gene: NA; CDR3aa: CASSWGAGARKNTEAFF; CDR3nt: TGTGCCAGCAGTTGGGGTGCGGGGGCGAGGAAGAACACTGAAGCTTTCTTT
abundance: NA; v_gene: TRBV7-7; j_gene: TRBJ2-5; d_gene: NA; CDR3aa: CASSLGRVIETQYF; CDR3nt: TGTGCTAGCAGCTTAGGCAGGGTCATCGAGACCCAGTACTTC
abundance: NA; v_gene: TRBV24-1; j_gene: TRBJ2-7; d_gene: NA; CDR3aa: CAASDFRTPEQYF; CDR3nt: TGTGCCGCCAGTGATTTTCGGACTCCAGAGCAGTACTTC
abundance: few; v_gene: TRBV12-3/TRBV12-4; j_gene: TRBJ1-5; d_gene: TRBD1; CDR3aa: CASNPDRPNQPQHF; CDR3nt: TGTGCCAGCAATCCGGACAGGCCTAATCAGCCCCAGCATTTT
abundance: many; v_gene: TRBV7-2; j_gene: TRBJ2-4; d_gene: TRBD2; CDR3aa: CASSSQVGGNIQYF; CDR3nt: TGTGCCAGCAGCTCCCAGGTGGGAGGGAACATTCAGTACTTC
abundance: few; v_gene: TRBV18; j_gene: TRBJ2-7; d_gene: TRBD2; CDR3aa: CASSRESSGTSYEQYF; CDR3nt: TGTGCCAGCTCACGGGAAAGTAGCGGGACCTCCTACGAGCAGTACTTC
abundance: NA; v_gene: TRBV29-1; j_gene: TRBJ2-3; d_gene: TRBD2; CDR3aa: CSVEVLGPSGLAGVTSTDTQYF; CDR3nt: TGCAGCGTTGAAGTTTTGGGACCGTCCGGACTAGCGGGGGTGACTAGCACAGATACGCAGTATTTT
abundance: few; v_gene: TRBV6-1; j_gene: TRBJ1-2; d_gene: TRBD1; CDR3aa: CASSEAGDRGGGYTF; CDR3nt: TGTGCCAGCAGTGAAGCTGGGGACAGGGGCGGTGGCTACACCTTC
abundance: NA; v_gene: TRBV6-6; j_gene: TRBJ2-7; d_gene: TRBD2; CDR3aa: CASSYSGRVYEQYF; CDR3nt: TGTGCCAGCAGTTACTCGGGGAGGGTCTACGAGCAGTACTTC
abundance: NA; v_gene: TRBV12-3/TRBV12-4; j_gene: TRBJ1-2; d_gene: NA; CDR3aa: CASSETTADYYYGYTF; CDR3nt: TGTGCCAGCAGTGAGACGACAGCCGACTATTACTATGGCTACACCTTC
abundance: few; v_gene: TRBV6-2/TRBV6-3; j_gene: TRBJ2-1; d_gene: NA; CDR3aa: CASWGLLHNEQFF; CDR3nt: TGTGCCTCCTGGGGACTTCTACACAATGAGCAGTTCTTC
abundance: few; v_gene: TRBV5-1; j_gene: TRBJ1-2; d_gene: NA; CDR3aa: CASSSTGDSPIGYTF; CDR3nt: TGCGCCAGCAGCTCTACCGGAGATTCCCCTATAGGCTACACCTTC
abundance: NA; v_gene: TRBV6-2/TRBV6-3; j_gene: TRBJ1-5; d_gene: NA; CDR3aa: CASSTTGNQPQHF; CDR3nt: TGTGCCAGCAGTACTACAGGGAATCAGCCCCAGCATTTT
abundance: few; v_gene: TRBV20-1; j_gene: TRBJ2-2; d_gene: NA; CDR3aa: CSARRGGTGELFF; CDR3nt: TGCAGTGCTAGGCGAGGGGGCACCGGGGAGCTGTTTTTT
abundance: NA; v_gene: TRBV12-3/TRBV12-4; j_gene: TRBJ1-5; d_gene: TRBD1; CDR3aa: CASSVMTISGGWEGAQHF; CDR3nt: TGTGCCAGCAGCGTTATGACAATTTCAGGGGGCTGGGAAGGAGCCCAGCATTTT
abundance: few; v_gene: TRBV29-1; j_gene: TRBJ2-7; d_gene: NA; CDR3aa: CSVEVRETYEQYF; CDR3nt: TGCAGCGTTGAAGTCAGGGAGACCTACGAGCAGTACTTC
abundance: NA; v_gene: TRBV7-9; j_gene: TRBJ2-2; d_gene: TRBD2; CDR3aa: CASGNGRGRITGELFF; CDR3nt: TGTGCCAGCGGAAACGGGAGGGGTCGTATAACCGGGGAGCTGTTTTTT
abundance: NA; v_gene: TRBV7-9; j_gene: TRBJ2-3; d_gene: NA; CDR3aa: CASSLRRQEGRGGTDTQYF; CDR3nt: TGTGCCAGCAGCTTACGGCGACAGGAGGGCAGGGGGGGCACAGATACGCAGTATTTT
abundance: few; v_gene: TRBV27; j_gene: TRBJ1-1; d_gene: NA; CDR3aa: CASSLSFRLFADTEAFF; CDR3nt: TGTGCCAGCAGTTTATCATTCAGGTTGTTTGCGGACACTGAAGCTTTCTTT
abundance: few; v_gene: TRBV30; j_gene: TRBJ2-1; d_gene: NA; CDR3aa: CAWSEQGGYNEQFF; CDR3nt: TGTGCCTGGAGTGAACAGGGAGGGTACAATGAGCAGTTCTTC
abundance: few; v_gene: TRBV7-2; j_gene: TRBJ2-3; d_gene: TRBD2; CDR3aa: CASSLVGTSGTTDTQYF; CDR3nt: TGTGCCAGCAGCTTAGTGGGGACTAGCGGGACGACAGATACGCAGTATTTT
abundance: few; v_gene: TRBV5-5; j_gene: TRBJ2-3; d_gene: NA; CDR3aa: CASSATVNTDTQYF; CDR3nt: TGTGCCAGCAGCGCCACAGTGAACACAGATACGCAGTATTTT
abundance: few; v_gene: TRBV12-3/TRBV12-4; j_gene: TRBJ1-2; d_gene: NA; CDR3aa: CASSLHTGGGGYTF; CDR3nt: TGTGCCAGCAGTTTACATACGGGAGGCGGTGGCTACACCTTC
abundance: NA; v_gene: TRBV10-2; j_gene: TRBJ2-2; d_gene: NA; CDR3aa: CASSEPGLTRELFF; CDR3nt: TGCGCCAGCAGTGAGCCAGGACTCACCCGGGAGCTGTTTTTT
abundance: few; v_gene: TRBV10-3; j_gene: TRBJ2-1; d_gene: TRBD1; CDR3aa: CAISRQGWDNEQFF; CDR3nt: TGTGCCATTTCCAGACAGGGTTGGGACAATGAGCAGTTCTTC
abundance: once; v_gene: TRBV24-1; j_gene: TRBJ2-5; d_gene: NA; CDR3aa: CATSQGGANQETQYF; CDR3nt: TGTGCCACCAGCCAGGGGGGGGCTAACCAAGAGACCCAGTACTTC
abundance: NA; v_gene: TRBV7-6; j_gene: TRBJ2-7; d_gene: NA; CDR3aa: CASSFNVVGNWYF; CDR3nt: TGTGCCAGCAGCTTTAACGTCGTTGGGAATTGGTACTTC